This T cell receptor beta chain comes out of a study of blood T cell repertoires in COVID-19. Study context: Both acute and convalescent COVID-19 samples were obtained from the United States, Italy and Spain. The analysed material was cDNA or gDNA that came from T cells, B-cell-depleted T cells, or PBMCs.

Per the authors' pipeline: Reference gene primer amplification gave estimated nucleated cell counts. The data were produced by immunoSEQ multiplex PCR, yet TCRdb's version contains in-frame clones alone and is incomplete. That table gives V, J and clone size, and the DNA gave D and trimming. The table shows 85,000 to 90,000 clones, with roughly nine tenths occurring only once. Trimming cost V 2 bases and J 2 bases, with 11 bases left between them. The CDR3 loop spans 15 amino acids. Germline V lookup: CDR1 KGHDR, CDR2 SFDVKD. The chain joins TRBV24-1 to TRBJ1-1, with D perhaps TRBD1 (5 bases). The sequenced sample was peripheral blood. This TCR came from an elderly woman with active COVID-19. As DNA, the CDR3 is TGTGCCACCAGTGATTCGGCAGGGCTTAACACTGAAGCTTTCTTT. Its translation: CATSDSAGLNTEAFF.